The subject of this entry is one T cell receptor beta chain. Its antigen is unidentified. The CDR3 sequence is 17 residues long. CDR1 is SGDLS and CDR2 is YYNGEE in the germline V gene. V dropped 0 bases and J dropped 3; count of bases not matched to a gene: 12. Using immunoSEQ multiplex PCR, the repertoire was profiled, and TCRdb retains in-frame clones only, with some absent. The repertoire holds about 220,000 clones, with roughly 90% as singletons. Treatment described: around 19 received Ad26.COV2.S at low or high dose, single or two shots; about 5 received placebo; per-sample allocation not given. Sampling took place 63 days after the first vaccine or placebo injection. Donor was an adult aged 18-55 years in Boston. The sample belongs to a study of Ad26.COV2.S vaccination and SARS-CoV-2 variants. Study-level results: Overall T cell responses may have been underestimated by the analyses of TCR breadth and depth. Responses of spike-specific T cells (both CD8+ and CD4+) reportedly showed substantial breadth after vaccination. Non-spike TCR breadth was similar in vaccine and placebo recipients.

This material consisted of peripheral blood, taken in a trial of Ad26.COV2.S vaccine versus placebo. This TCR came from a person between 18 and 65 years old who received the Ad26.COV2.S COVID-19 vaccine or a placebo. This chain links TRBV9 with TRBJ2-7; 7 bases are shared with TRBD2. CDR3: CASSVGIPGGASYEQYF. The CDR3 DNA follows: TGTGCCAGCAGCGTAGGGATCCCGGGGGGTGCTAGCTACGAGCAGTACTTC. The full variable domain, with the rest looked up from reference TRBV9 and TRBJ2-7, is DSGVTQTPKHLITATGQRVTLRCSPRSGDLSVYWYQQSLDQGLQFLIQYYNGEERAKGNILERFSAQQFPDLHSELNLSSLELGDSALYFCASSVGIPGGASYEQYFGPGTRLTVT.